The rows below give T cell receptor beta chains drawn from one sample of a study of shared clonotypes between healthy human individuals. Assay used: immunoSEQ multiplex PCR; TCRdb lists only in-frame clones, some missing. This sample carries around 720,000 clones, about three quarters of them seen once, and the ten largest clones take about 1.8%. The sequencing input was memory CD4+ T cells sorted from blood. These receptors all come from a woman under 40 in good health. Each CDR3 is given with its conserved first and last residue. D genes are given only for firm matches. The size field is filled for only some rows; it gives once, few, many or a size class.

j_gene | d_gene | v_gene | abundance | CDR3aa | CDR3nt
TRBJ1-2 | TRBD1 | TRBV19 | - | CASSALRDSVGYTF | TGTGCCAGTAGCGCACTTCGGGACAGTGTTGGCTACACCTTC
TRBJ2-1 | TRBD2 | TRBV5-1 | - | CASSWTSGKYEQFF | TGCGCCAGCAGCTGGACTAGCGGGAAGTATGAGCAGTTCTTC
TRBJ2-2 | - | TRBV30 | - | CAWSVASLTGELFF | TGTGCCTGGAGTGTGGCCAGTTTGACCGGGGAGCTGTTTTTT
TRBJ1-2 | - | TRBV10-3 | - | CASKSGTSDYGYTF | TGTGCCAGCAAATCCGGGACATCGGACTATGGCTACACCTTC
TRBJ1-5 | - | TRBV2 | - | CASSERGMSNQPQHF | TGTGCCAGCAGTGAAAGGGGTATGAGCAATCAGCCCCAGCATTTT
TRBJ1-5 | - | TRBV11-2 | - | CASSLGPNQPQHF | TGTGCCAGCAGCCTCGGGCCTAATCAGCCCCAGCATTTT
TRBJ2-7 | TRBD2 | TRBV28 | - | CASSLGGRRNEQYF | TGTGCCAGCAGTTTAGGCGGGAGGAGGAACGAGCAGTACTTC
TRBJ1-5 | - | TRBV19 | - | CASSIPGFGNQPQHF | TGTGCCAGTAGTATCCCAGGGTTCGGCAATCAGCCCCAGCATTTT
TRBJ2-3 | - | TRBV4-2 | - | CASSPYHTDTQYF | TGTGCCAGCAGCCCCTATCATACAGATACGCAGTATTTT
TRBJ2-7 | TRBD2 | TRBV7-9 | many | CASSPSGRLSGEQYF | TGTGCCAGCAGCCCTAGCGGGAGGCTCTCCGGCGAGCAGTACTTC
TRBJ1-5 | - | TRBV6-5 | few | CASSLSQGGNQPQHF | TGTGCCAGCAGTCTCTCGCAGGGAGGCAATCAGCCCCAGCATTTT
TRBJ2-3 | TRBD2 | TRBV6-1 | once | CASRRTSGRDTQYF | TGTGCCAGCAGGCGGACTAGCGGAAGAGATACGCAGTATTTT
TRBJ2-7 | - | TRBV5-5 | - | CASSLDRAYEQYF | TGTGCCAGCAGCTTGGATAGGGCCTACGAGCAGTACTTC
TRBJ2-7 | TRBD1 | TRBV28 | once | CASSSGQGRRTYEQYF | TGTGCCAGCAGTTCAGGACAGGGGAGACGGACCTACGAGCAGTACTTC
TRBJ2-3 | TRBD2 | TRBV4-2 | - | CASSPGLAGGPYTQYF | TGTGCCAGCAGCCCTGGACTAGCGGGAGGGCCATATACGCAGTATTTT
TRBJ2-7 | TRBD2 | TRBV5-1 | - | CASSFGASGMSSLYEQYF | TGCGCCAGCAGCTTCGGGGCTAGCGGGATGTCGTCACTTTACGAGCAGTACTTC
TRBJ2-1 | TRBD1 | TRBV5-4 | - | CASSYGDRGPYNEQFF | TGTGCCAGCAGCTACGGGGACAGAGGACCCTACAATGAGCAGTTCTTC
TRBJ1-1 | TRBD1 | TRBV6-5 | once | CASTLDRLNTEAFF | TGTGCCAGCACCCTGGACAGGTTGAACACTGAAGCTTTCTTT
TRBJ1-2 | - | TRBV19 | - | CASSIKGTYISYTF | TGTGCCAGTAGTATCAAGGGGACGTATATAAGCTACACCTTC
TRBJ2-3 | TRBD2 | TRBV5-1 | once | CASSTTGGEQYF | TGCGCCAGCAGCACAACCGGGGGGGAGCAGTATTTT
TRBJ1-1 | - | TRBV7-2 | - | CASRKPPGTEAFF | TGTGCCAGCAGAAAACCCCCGGGCACTGAAGCTTTCTTT
TRBJ1-3 | - | TRBV6-4 | - | CASSDSAPRSDTIYF | TGTGCCAGCAGTGACTCCGCCCCTCGCTCGGACACCATATATTTT
TRBJ2-4 | - | TRBV19 | - | CASSPRDLDVGIQYF | TGTGCCAGTAGTCCCCGGGACTTGGATGTGGGCATTCAGTACTTC
TRBJ1-5 | - | TRBV11-2 | few | CASSLGSHSPQHF | TGTGCCAGCAGCTTGGGAAGTCATTCGCCCCAGCATTTT
TRBJ2-7 | TRBD1 | TRBV29-1 | few | CSARTGRYEQYF | TGCAGCGCTCGGACAGGAAGGTACGAGCAGTACTTC
TRBJ1-5 | - | TRBV6-5 | - | CASSSRGRRGQPQHF | TGTGCCAGCAGCAGCCGGGGCCGTAGAGGCCAGCCCCAGCATTTT
TRBJ2-7 | - | TRBV5-1 | once | CASSLVAARVNKVYEQYF | TGCGCCAGCAGCTTGGTGGCAGCTAGAGTGAATAAGGTTTACGAGCAGTACTTC
TRBJ1-1 | - | TRBV2 | - | CASSEPESRDTEAFF | TGTGCCAGCAGTGAACCGGAGAGCAGAGACACTGAAGCTTTCTTT
TRBJ1-3 | - | TRBV2 | - | CASVKGAGNTIYF | TGTGCCAGCGTAAAGGGGGCTGGAAACACCATATATTTT